This T cell receptor (beta chain) is drawn from a study of lymphopenia after photon versus proton radiotherapy. General study results and limits: Post-nadir TCR diversity decline inversely tracked overall survival among those who died. Photon-treated patients lost naive T cells and TCR diversity; proton-treated stayed stable.

Worth noting for this clone: The target antigen is unknown.

Method: immunoSEQ multiplex PCR; TCRdb's copy keeps in-frame clones and lacks some. This sample has approximately 35,000 clones, with roughly 90% found just once. V dropped 1 base and J dropped 3 bases, with 13 bases sitting between them. The CDR3 totals 15 residues. Germline V gives CDR1 SGHTA, CDR2 FQGTGA. This clonotype was sampled from a woman aged 50 to 65 with pancreatic cancer. The rearrangement uses TRBV7-3 and TRBJ2-7; D perhaps matches TRBD2 (6 bases). The specimen comprised peripheral blood, sampled from a patient treated with photon-based radiotherapy. The CDR3 protein is CASSLMGGILYEQYF. CDR3 nucleotide sequence: TGTGCCAGCAGCTTAATGGGGGGTATTCTCTACGAGCAGTACTTC.